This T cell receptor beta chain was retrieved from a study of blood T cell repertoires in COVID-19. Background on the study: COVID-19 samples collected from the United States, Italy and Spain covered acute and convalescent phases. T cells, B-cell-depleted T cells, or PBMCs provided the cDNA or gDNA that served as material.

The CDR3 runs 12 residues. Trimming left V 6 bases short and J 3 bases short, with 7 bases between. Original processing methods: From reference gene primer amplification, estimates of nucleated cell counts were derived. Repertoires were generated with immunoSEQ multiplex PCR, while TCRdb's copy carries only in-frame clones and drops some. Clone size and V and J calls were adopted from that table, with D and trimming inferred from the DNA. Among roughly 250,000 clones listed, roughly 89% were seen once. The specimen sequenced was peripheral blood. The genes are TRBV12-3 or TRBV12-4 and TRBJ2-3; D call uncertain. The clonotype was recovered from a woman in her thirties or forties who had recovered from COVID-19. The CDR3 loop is CASSPHTDTQYF. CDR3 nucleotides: TGTGCCAGCAGCCCCCATACAGATACGCAGTATTTT.